This T cell receptor beta chain was observed in a study of circulating CD8 cells and anti-PD-1 response in melanoma (dated by TCRdb to about 2020). In terms of the full investigation: Nivolumab was given to patients intravenously at 3 mg/kg every 2 weeks. Responders were defined as patients showing complete or partial responses, and non-responders as patients showing stable or progressive disease (RECIST v1.1). Of the approximately 13 patients in the melanoma cohort, seven received anti-PD-1 as first-line therapy and six had prior targeted therapy or immunotherapy. On on-treatment samples, PD-1 was detected using a biotinylated anti-human IgG4 antibody. The TCR repertoire analysis was performed on approximately 11 melanoma patients, comprising 7 non-responders and 4 responders. What the research found in general, with its limitations: The published TCR repertoire comparisons relied only on baseline and M1 samples from a small cohort that had few responders. The DNEG repertoire had the highest diversity, the PD-1 and DPOS repertoires had similar and higher clonality, and the TIGIT repertoires had the lowest diversity. Because tumor material could not be accessed, tumor reactivity was instead assessed with peptide assays on expanded sorted subsets. Repertoires were found to be largely private between subsets, with under 7.5% of TRB clonotypes shared at M1, and the highest sharing was observed between DPOS and TIGIT. The authors pointed out that the cohort included both treatment-naive and previously treated patients, and that this mix could influence the results. Because material was limited, most experiments were generally run without replicates.

This clonotype is assessed as medium-sized (0.01 to 0.1%). Its target antigen remains unknown. No much larger clone exists at a distance of one base, and base qualities are not known. Four subsets defined by PD-1 and/or TIGIT were sorted from live CD3+CD8+TCRalphabeta+ cells on a BD FACSAria II cell sorter. To characterize relevance to anti-PD-1 therapy response, circulating CD8 T cells were sorted into four subsets based on PD-1 and TIGIT expression. For each sorted CD8 T-cell subset, both the TCR alpha and TCR beta chains were sequenced. Peripheral blood was collected before the first anti-PD-1 injection, after two injections and after four injections. PBMCs were immediately isolated by Ficoll gradient centrifugation. Until use, PBMCs were stored frozen in liquid nitrogen in RPMI containing around 20% FCS and approximately 9.1% DMSO. After thawing, PBMCs were stained with a viability dye and with antibodies against CD3, CD8alpha, TCRalphabeta, PD-1 and TIGIT. The RNeasy Kit was used to extract total RNA, and all samples came in with a RIN above 7.

Relative to germline, V is 2 bases shorter and J is 3 bases shorter, with 5 bases between their ends. The germline V gene sets CDR1 to MDHEN and CDR2 to SYDVKM. The CDR3 starts with the cysteine, ends with the phenylalanine, and has 12 residues. Only the CDR3 DNA stays, 36 bases, in frame from base 1. Sequencing used a NextSeq 500. TCR libraries were prepared from approximately 14 ng of total RNA with the QIAseq Immune Repertoire RNA Library Kit, Human TCR Panel. The TCR libraries were sequenced on an Illumina NextSeq using a Mid Output V2 kit and asymmetric 261x41 paired-end reads. Each TCR library was diluted to about 4.1 nM, after which the TCR libraries were pooled, denatured and loaded at roughly 0.93 pM. The study's processing was this. TCR FASTQ files were processed in the QIAGEN GeneGlobe Data Analysis Center, with downstream analysis in R 3.5.2. Clonality was computed as one minus Shannon entropy normalized by the log of the number of unique productive sequences. Fisher exact tests at 5% FDR, run separately within each subset, picked out TRA or TRB clonotypes whose abundance differed between baseline and M1. Clonotypes with differential abundance were classified as emerging, expanding, contracting or non-expanding/contracting. Morisita's overlap index was used to measure repertoire overlap between patients. Starting from the raw public reads, TCRdb applied fastp trimming at Q25, assembled clones with MiXCR and retained in-frame beta chains. Identical CDR3 proteins give one entry, which carries the most common genes and DNA. The V and J calls shown here were made by TCRdb, not taken from the authors' results. Counted in this sample were 300 to 400 distinct CDR3 sequences; 10% to 15% of them appeared once. 60% to 65% of the sample goes to the ten largest clones.

Sample: CD8+ T cells from PBMCs, taken at baseline or after one month of anti-PD-1 therapy (not recorded which). The receptor was derived from a human donor with melanoma. The chain was built from TRBV28 and TRBJ2-7; no D segment can be confidently identified. The CDR3 is CASSLRLYEQYF. The DNA reads as follows: TGTGCCAGCAGTTTAAGACTCTACGAGCAGTACTTC.